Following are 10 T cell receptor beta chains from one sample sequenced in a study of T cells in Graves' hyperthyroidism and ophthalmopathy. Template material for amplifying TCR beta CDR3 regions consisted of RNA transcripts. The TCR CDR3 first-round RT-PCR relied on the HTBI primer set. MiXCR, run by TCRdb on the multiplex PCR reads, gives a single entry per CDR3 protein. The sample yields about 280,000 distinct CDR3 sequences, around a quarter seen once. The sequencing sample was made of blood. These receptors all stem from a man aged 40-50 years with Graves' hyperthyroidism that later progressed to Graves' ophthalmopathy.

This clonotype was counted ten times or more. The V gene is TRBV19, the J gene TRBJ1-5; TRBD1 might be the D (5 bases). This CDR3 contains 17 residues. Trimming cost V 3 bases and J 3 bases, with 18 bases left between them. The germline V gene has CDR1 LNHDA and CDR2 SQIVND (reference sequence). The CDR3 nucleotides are TGTGCCAGTAGTATTGAGCCGGGACCACGAACCAATCAGCCCCAGCATTTT. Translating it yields CASSIEPGPRTNQPQHF. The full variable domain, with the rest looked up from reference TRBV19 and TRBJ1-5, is DGGITQSPKYLFRKEGQNVTLSCEQNLNHDAMYWYRQDPGQGLRLIYYSQIVNDFQKGDIAEGYSVSREKKESFPLTVTSAQKNPTAFYLCASSIEPGPRTNQPQHFGDGTRLSIL.

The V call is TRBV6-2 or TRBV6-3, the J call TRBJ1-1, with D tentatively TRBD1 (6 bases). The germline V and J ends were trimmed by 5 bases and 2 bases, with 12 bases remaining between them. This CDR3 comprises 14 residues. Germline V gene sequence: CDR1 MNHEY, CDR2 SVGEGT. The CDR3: CASSGQSPNTEAFF. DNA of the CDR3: TGTGCCAGCAGTGGACAGTCGCCCAACACTGAAGCTTTCTTT.

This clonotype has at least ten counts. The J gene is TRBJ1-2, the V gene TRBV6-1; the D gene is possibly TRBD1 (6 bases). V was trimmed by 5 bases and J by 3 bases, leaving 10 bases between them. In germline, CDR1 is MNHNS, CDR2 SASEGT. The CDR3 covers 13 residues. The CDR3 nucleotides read TGTGCCAGCAGTCAACAGGGCTACTATGGCTACACCTTC. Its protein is CASSQQGYYGYTF.

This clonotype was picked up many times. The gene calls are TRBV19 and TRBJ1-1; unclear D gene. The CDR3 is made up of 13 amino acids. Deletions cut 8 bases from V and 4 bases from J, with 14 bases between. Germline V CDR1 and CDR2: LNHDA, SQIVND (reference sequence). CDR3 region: CASLFMKGTEAFF. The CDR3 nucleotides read TGTGCCAGTTTGTTCATGAAGGGCACTGAAGCTTTCTTT. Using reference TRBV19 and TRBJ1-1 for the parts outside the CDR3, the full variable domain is DGGITQSPKYLFRKEGQNVTLSCEQNLNHDAMYWYRQDPGQGLRLIYYSQIVNDFQKGDIAEGYSVSREKKESFPLTVTSAQKNPTAFYLCASLFMKGTEAFFGQGTRLTVV.

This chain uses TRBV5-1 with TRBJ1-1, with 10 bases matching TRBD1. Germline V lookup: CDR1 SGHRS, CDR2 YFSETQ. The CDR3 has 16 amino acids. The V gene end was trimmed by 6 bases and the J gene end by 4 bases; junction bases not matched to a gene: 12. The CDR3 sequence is CASTSGQGFSGTEAFF. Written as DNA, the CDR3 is TGCGCCAGCACCTCGGGACAGGGGTTTAGCGGCACTGAAGCTTTCTTT. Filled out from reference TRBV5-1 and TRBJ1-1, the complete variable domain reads KAGVTQTPRYLIKTRGQQVTLSCSPISGHRSVSWYQQTPGQGLQFLFEYFSETQRNKGNFPGRFSGRQFSNSRSEMNVSTLELGDSALYLCASTSGQGFSGTEAFFGQGTRLTVV.

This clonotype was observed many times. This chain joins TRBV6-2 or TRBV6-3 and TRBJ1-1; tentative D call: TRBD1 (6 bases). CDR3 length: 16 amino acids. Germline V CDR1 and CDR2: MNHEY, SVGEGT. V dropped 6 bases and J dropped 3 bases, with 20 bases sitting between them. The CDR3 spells CASRTPGGRVDTEAFF. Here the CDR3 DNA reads TGTGCCAGCAGGACCCCGGGGGGGCGCGTTGACACTGAAGCTTTCTTT.

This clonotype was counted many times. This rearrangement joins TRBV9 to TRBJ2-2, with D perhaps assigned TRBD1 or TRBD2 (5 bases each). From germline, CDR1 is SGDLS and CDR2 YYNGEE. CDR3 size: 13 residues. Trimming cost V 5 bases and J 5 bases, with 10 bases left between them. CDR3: CASSAEGTGELFF. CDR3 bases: TGTGCCAGCAGTGCAGAGGGGACCGGGGAGCTGTTTTTT.

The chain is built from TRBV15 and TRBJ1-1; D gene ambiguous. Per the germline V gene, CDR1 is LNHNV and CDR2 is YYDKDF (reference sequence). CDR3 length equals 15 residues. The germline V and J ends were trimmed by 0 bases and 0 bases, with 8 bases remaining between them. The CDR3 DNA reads TGTGCCACCAGCAGAGACGGCCAAATGAACACTGAAGCTTTCTTT. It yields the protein CATSRDGQMNTEAFF.

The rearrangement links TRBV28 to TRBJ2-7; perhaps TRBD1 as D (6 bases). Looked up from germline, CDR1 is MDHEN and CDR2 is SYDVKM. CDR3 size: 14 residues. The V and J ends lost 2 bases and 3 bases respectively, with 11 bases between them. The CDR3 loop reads CASSLGDTIYEQYF. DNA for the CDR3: TGTGCCAGCAGTTTAGGGGACACGATCTACGAGCAGTACTTC.

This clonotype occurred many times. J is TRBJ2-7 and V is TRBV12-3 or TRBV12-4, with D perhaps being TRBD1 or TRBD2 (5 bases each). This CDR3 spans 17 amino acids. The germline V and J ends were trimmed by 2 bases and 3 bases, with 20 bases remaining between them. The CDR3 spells CASSLNGLSRGLYEQYF. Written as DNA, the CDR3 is TGTGCCAGCAGTTTAAATGGCCTCAGCCGGGGCCTCTACGAGCAGTACTTC.